Here is one TCR beta chain with its context. This receptor's antigen is unknown. No much larger clonotype is one base removed from it; base qualities were not supplied. These data belong to a study of T cell responses to AZD1222 COVID-19 vaccine (dated by TCRdb to the early 2020s). With regard to the full study: AZD1222 recipients given second doses at about 4 weeks or at about 12 weeks were pooled, since spike-specific TCR depth and breadth were not found to differ between the two schedules. A total of just over 230 trial participants underwent TCR sequencing, of whom about 200 had received two doses of AZD1222 and roughly 26 had received two doses of the MenACWY control vaccine. Trial participants were enrolled into age subgroups of 18-55, 56-69 and 70-plus years, which contained roughly 150, 30 and 60 TCR-sequenced participants, respectively. Summary of the overall study and its limitations: Because no samples from the day 14 peak response were available, repertoires could be characterized only after the peak T cell response. Nearly half of unique spike-specific TCRs reportedly recognized epitopes outside regions mutated in the B.1.351 and B.1.1.7 variants. A significant rise in spike-specific TCR breadth and depth was observed after two AZD1222 doses relative to day 0 and relative to MenACWY recipients. Conclusions about previously exposed vaccinees are limited because only 5 or 6 AZD1222 recipients were SARS-CoV-2 seropositive at baseline. Most participants were white British and females outnumbered males, and the authors suggested that clonal diversity may have been underestimated. The vaccine-associated CD4 TCRs covered the entire spike protein, and the dominant responses fell in regions 160-218 and 743-854. In the small 56-69-year group, the increase in depth fell short of significance, most likely because of low power.

The CDR3 regions of human TCRbeta chains were analyzed by immunosequencing. On the authors' methods: Repertoire TCRs were matched against a reference library of SARS-CoV-2-specific TCRs generated with the MIRA antigen-specificity platform. Breadth was defined as the fraction of unique TCRs that were SARS-CoV-2-associated, and depth was defined as the fraction of total T cells that were SARS-CoV-2-associated. Each spike-specific TCR was assigned to its reactive spike region and to a CD4 or CD8 class using the MIRA data. Log10-transformed breadth and depth values were compared by one-way ANOVA with Sidak's multiple comparisons tests. Held by TCRdb, this immuneACCESS table contains in-frame sequences only and omits some clones. Under half of the omission traces to an unresolved V gene where checked; the cause of the rest is unknown. V and J calls and clone size follow that table, whereas D and trimming were derived from the DNA. In this sample the table shows about 120,000 clones, around 88% of which occur a single time. Of the sample, over 8.5% falls within the top ten clones.

Explained via the paper, the time point label denotes: baseline before first vaccination. Vaccinee samples came from UK trials COV001 and COV002, including a single-blind randomized controlled phase 2/3 trial of AZD1222 (ChAdOx1 nCoV-19) in healthy adults. Trial participant PBMC samples were collected at day 0 and day 28 after the second dose for TCRbeta chain sequencing. Relative to germline, V is missing 2 bases and J is missing 3 bases, with 7 bases of the junction outside any gene match. Including the terminal cysteine and phenylalanine, the CDR3 comprises 16 residues. Only CDR3 DNA is held: 48 bases, read in frame from base 1. The germline V gene encodes CDR1 SNHLY and CDR2 FYNNEI.

The chain is made from TRBV2 and TRBJ1-1; TRBD1 fits 9 bases in the junction. The sample in question was peripheral blood, obtained on day 0 of AZD1222 vaccination. The sequence was collected from an adult in good health. The CDR3 corresponds to CASSELGTGLDTEAFF. The base sequence is TGTGCCAGCAGTGAACTCGGGACAGGGTTGGACACTGAAGCTTTCTTT.